The next 5 T cell receptor beta chains were all read from a single sample in a study of cytomegalovirus exposure and HLA in healthy donors. Primers for the PCR totalled 60 Vbeta and 13 Jbeta. Some clones are missing from TCRdb's copy, which holds only in-frame ones; the method was immunoSEQ multiplex PCR. The table shows around 140,000 clones, with around 80% occurring only once. Sequencing was carried out using PBMCs. These receptors originate from a man younger than 35 in good health and CMV-seropositive.

The V call is TRBV6-5, the J call TRBJ1-3; 7 nucleotides match TRBD1. Germline V gene lookup returns CDR1 MNHEY and CDR2 SVGAGI. The V and J ends lost 5 bases and 4 bases, in that order; junction bases with no gene match: 5. The CDR3 is 14 residues long. CDR3 in DNA: TGTGCCAGCAGTCCGACAGGGTACGGAAACACCATATATTTT. This codes for CASSPTGYGNTIYF.

This chain connects TRBV9 to TRBJ2-3; 7 bases match TRBD2. Germline loops: CDR1 SGDLS, CDR2 YYNGEE. The CDR3 totals 16 residues. J gave up 6 bases and V 0 bases, and 10 bases lay outside the gene matches. The CDR3 DNA is TGTGCCAGCAGCGTAGGAACTAGCGTAGATAAGGATACGCAGTATTTT. Translating it yields CASSVGTSVDKDTQYF.

The chain couples TRBV4-3 to TRBJ2-5; tentative D call: TRBD2 (6 bases). This CDR3 has 16 amino acids. Trimming left V 3 bases short and J 7 bases short, with 21 bases between. Germline V lookup: CDR1 LGHNA, CDR2 YSLEER. The CDR3 reads CASSQGLRGKAGTQYF. The DNA for the CDR3 is TGCGCCAGCAGCCAGGGACTCCGAGGGAAGGCGGGGACCCAGTACTTC.

This chain connects TRBV4-1 to TRBJ2-1; TRBD2 aligns across 9 bases. Trimming at V came to 1 base and at J to 10 bases, leaving 11 bases not matched to a gene. CDR1 and CDR2 from the germline V gene are MGHRA and YSYEKL. This CDR3 contains 16 residues. This CDR3 reads CASSQGSGRDSVEQFF. CDR3 bases: TGCGCCAGCAGCCAAGGTAGCGGGAGAGATTCGGTGGAGCAGTTCTTC.

V usage is TRBV28 and J usage is TRBJ1-2, with TRBD1 identical over 11 bases. The CDR3 spans 15 residues. Germline V gives CDR1 MDHEN, CDR2 SYDVKM. V lost 5 bases to trimming and J lost 6 bases; unmatched junction nucleotides: 8. The CDR3 bases are TGTGCCAGCAGTCGTGGACAGGGGGCCTGGGATGGCTACACCTTC. Its translation: CASSRGQGAWDGYTF.